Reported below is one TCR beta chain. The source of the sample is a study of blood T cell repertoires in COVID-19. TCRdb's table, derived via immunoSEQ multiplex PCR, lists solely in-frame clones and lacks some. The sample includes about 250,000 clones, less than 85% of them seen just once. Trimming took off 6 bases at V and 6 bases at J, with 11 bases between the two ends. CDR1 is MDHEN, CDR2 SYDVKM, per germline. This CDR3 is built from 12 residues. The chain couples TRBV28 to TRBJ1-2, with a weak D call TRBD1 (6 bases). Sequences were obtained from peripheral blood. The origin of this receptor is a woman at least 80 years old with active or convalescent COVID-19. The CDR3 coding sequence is TGTGCCAGCAGGGAACAGGGTCATGGCTACACCTTC. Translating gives CASREQGHGYTF.